The 5 T cell receptor beta chains below all came from one sample that was sequenced in a study of T cell clonality in common variable immunodeficiency (dated by TCRdb to between 2015 and 2016). Library preparation was by the immunoSEQ multiplex PCR assay. Sourced from immuneACCESS, this table was stored by TCRdb with only in-frame sequences that have V and J called. A share of the clones is absent; for the studies checked, an unresolved V gene accounts for under half, and the remainder has no known explanation. With about 81,000 clones recorded, this sample contains no clone counted only once. The top ten constitute over 0.7% of the sample. The specimen was peripheral blood mononuclear cells. Every receptor here comes from a person aged 18 to 70 in good health.

This clone was detected only a few times. Read data end 3 residues before the CDR3 end; the end is taken from the germline J gene. The chain links TRBV5-5 to TRBJ2-5; 7 positions match TRBD2. From germline, CDR1 is SGHKS and CDR2 YYEKEE (reference sequence). This CDR3 comprises 14 residues. J gave up 3 bases and V 4 bases, and 6 bases lay outside the gene matches. The sequenced part of the CDR3 DNA is TGTGCCAGCAGCAATATAGCGGGTAAAGAGACC. Amino acids: CASSNIAGKET. The whole CDR3 reads CASSNIAGKETQYF.

This clone occurred many times. This chain's CDR3 is CASSLAQGVGYTF. The covered CDR3 bases are TGTGCCAGCAGCTTGGCGCAGGGAGTCGGC. The rearrangement links TRBV5-5 to TRBJ1-2; D possibly corresponds to TRBD1 (5 bases). The read ends 3 residues before the CDR3 terminus; that terminus is restored from the germline J gene. Germline loops: CDR1 SGHKS, CDR2 YYEKEE (reference sequence). The CDR3 has 13 residues.

This clone was recorded at least ten times. Sequencing ends 3 residues short of the CDR3 end; the germline J gene provides the rest. The chain couples TRBV28 to TRBJ2-1; perhaps TRBD1 as D (6 bases). Germline values: CDR1 MDHEN, CDR2 SYDVKM. The V gene lost 6 bases and the J gene lost 1 base, with 10 bases spanning the gap. This CDR3 has 14 amino acids. CDR3 bases read: TGTGCCAGCAGGCGGACAGTTTCCTACAATGAG. Protein product: CASRRTVSYNE. In full, the CDR3 is CASRRTVSYNEQFF.

This clone was detected ten times or more. The read gets to within 3 residues of the CDR3 end, and the germline J gene fills in the rest. The rearrangement links TRBV14 to TRBJ1-6, with 8 positions matching TRBD1. This CDR3 is 15 amino acids long. Germline-derived CDR1 and CDR2 are SGHDN and FVKESK. The V and J ends lost 3 bases and 7 bases, in that order; junction bases with no gene match: 5. CDR3 DNA, as far as it was read: TGTGCCAGCAGCCAGATACAGGGGGTCAATTCACCC. It is translated as CASSQIQGVNSP. The CDR3, in full, reads CASSQIQGVNSPLHF. Looking up the rest from reference TRBV14 and TRBJ1-6 gives the full variable domain: EAGVTQFPSHSVIEKGQTVTLRCDPISGHDNLYWYRRVMGKEIKFLLHFVKESKQDESGMPNNRFLAERTGGTYSTLKVQPAELEDSGVYFCASSQIQGVNSPLHFGNGTRLTVT.

This clone has ten or more counts. The read ends 3 residues before the CDR3 terminus; that terminus is restored from the germline J gene. The chain employs TRBV14 and TRBJ2-2, with D hard to call. Germline V CDR1 and CDR2: SGHDN, FVKESK. The CDR3 totals 15 residues. Trimming left V 2 bases short and J 0 bases short, with 7 bases between. The sequenced CDR3 bases are TGTGCCAGCAGCCAAATGTTAGCGAACACCGGGGAG. Translation: CASSQMLANTGE. From start to end, the CDR3 is CASSQMLANTGELFF.